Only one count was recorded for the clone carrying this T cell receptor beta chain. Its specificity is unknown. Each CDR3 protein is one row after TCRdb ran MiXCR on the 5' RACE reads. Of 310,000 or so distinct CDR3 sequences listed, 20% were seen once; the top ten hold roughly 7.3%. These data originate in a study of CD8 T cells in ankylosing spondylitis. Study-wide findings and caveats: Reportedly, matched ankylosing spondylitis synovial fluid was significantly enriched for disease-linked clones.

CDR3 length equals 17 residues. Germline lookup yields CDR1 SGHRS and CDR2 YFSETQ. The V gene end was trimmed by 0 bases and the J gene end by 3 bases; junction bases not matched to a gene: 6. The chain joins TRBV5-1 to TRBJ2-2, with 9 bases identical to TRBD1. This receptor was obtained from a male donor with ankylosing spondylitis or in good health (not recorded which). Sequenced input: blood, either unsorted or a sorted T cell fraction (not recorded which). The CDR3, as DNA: TGCGCCAGCAGCTTGGGGGACAGGGTCTGGGACACCGGGGAGCTGTTTTTT. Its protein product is CASSLGDRVWDTGELFF.